Each of the 25 T cell receptor beta chains below was sequenced from the same sample in a study of blood T cell repertoires in COVID-19. Assay: immunoSEQ multiplex PCR; the TCRdb copy retains only in-frame clones and omits some. The sample holds some 290,000 clones; about 85% are singletons and the top ten take 2.2%. Sequenced sample: peripheral blood. The receptors here all came from a woman aged 45-65 years who had recovered from COVID-19.

The CDR3 protein is CASSLQGLLRETQYF. In nucleotides, the CDR3 is TGCGCCAGCAGCCTGCAGGGCCTCCTCCGGGAGACCCAGTACTTC. The J gene is TRBJ2-5, the V gene TRBV4-1; D perhaps matches TRBD1 (5 bases). CDR1 is MGHRA and CDR2 is YSYEKL in the germline V gene. This CDR3 is built from 15 residues. The V gene lost 4 bases and the J gene lost 5 bases, with 17 bases spanning the gap.

In its sample, this clone was seen once. The V call is TRBV12-3 or TRBV12-4, the J call TRBJ1-2, with no clear D. Between the trimmed V and J ends, which lost 1 base and 7 bases, there was a span of 7 bases. This CDR3 has 12 residues. The DNA for the CDR3 is TGTGCCAGCAGTTTAGGGAGGGTTGGCTACACCTTC. It is translated as CASSLGRVGYTF.

The chain links TRBV27 to TRBJ1-1; D is unclear. The CDR3 length is 12 residues. Germline assignment: CDR1 MNHEY and CDR2 SMNVEV (reference sequence). V lost 10 bases, J lost 2 bases, and 11 bases lay in between. Here the CDR3 DNA reads TGTGCCAATAAGCCCTGCAACACTGAAGCTTTCTTT. Amino acid sequence: CANKPCNTEAFF.

The chain joins TRBV19 to TRBJ2-3, with 11 bases identical to TRBD2. V gave up 2 bases and J gave up 0 bases; unmatched junction bases: 1. CDR3 length: 16 amino acids. The germline CDR1 and CDR2 sequences are LNHDA and SQIVND (reference sequence). In nucleotides, the CDR3 is TGTGCCAGTAGTATATCTAGCGGGAGGAGCACAGATACGCAGTATTTT. The encoded protein is CASSISSGRSTDTQYF.

The chain is built from TRBV6-2 or TRBV6-3 and TRBJ2-2, with 12 bases lining up with TRBD2. V lost 2 bases and J lost 6; bases outside the gene matches: 10. The germline V gene has CDR1 MNHEY and CDR2 SVGEGT. This CDR3 has 18 residues. The DNA for the CDR3 is TGTGCCAGCAGTTACAGTCTAGCGGGGGGGCACGGAGCCGGGGAGCTGTTTTTT. Its translation: CASSYSLAGGHGAGELFF.

The chain links TRBV29-1 to TRBJ2-1; tentatively, D is TRBD1 (6 bases). The CDR3 covers 13 residues. Germline CDR1 SQVTM, CDR2 ANQGSEA. The germline V and J ends were trimmed by 4 bases and 1 base, with 8 bases remaining between them. CDR3 amino acids: CSVADSSYNEQFF. The DNA for the CDR3 is TGCAGCGTTGCGGACAGTTCCTACAATGAGCAGTTCTTC.

The rearrangement uses TRBV19 and TRBJ1-1; weak D call: TRBD1 (5 bases). Germline V lookup: CDR1 LNHDA, CDR2 SQIVND (reference sequence). V was shortened by 5 bases and J by 4 bases, with 14 bases between the two germline ends. This CDR3 contains 14 residues. The CDR3 DNA reads as TGTGCCAGTAGTCCCAGGTGGGGGGGCACTGAAGCTTTCTTT. Amino acids: CASSPRWGGTEAFF.

V gene TRBV11-1 combines with J gene TRBJ1-2; D is perhaps TRBD1 (5 bases). The length of the CDR3 is 12 residues. The germline V gene encodes CDR1 SGHAT and CDR2 FQDESV (reference sequence). V dropped 11 bases and J dropped 6 bases, with 16 bases sitting between them. In DNA, the CDR3 is TGTGCCTCAAGCCAGGGAACCCATGGCTACACCTTC. Encoded protein: CASSQGTHGYTF. Full variable domain (remainder filled in from reference TRBV11-1 and TRBJ1-2): EAEVAQSPRYKITEKSQAVAFWCDPISGHATLYWYRQILGQGPELLVQFQDESVVDDSQLPKDRFSAERLKGVDSTLKIQPAELGDSAMYLCASSQGTHGYTFGSGTRLTVV.

The chain is built from TRBV5-4 and TRBJ2-2; 7 bases agree with TRBD2. This CDR3 region has 16 residues. CDR1 is SGHNT, CDR2 YYREEE, per germline (reference sequence). The ends lost 2 bases at V and 1 base at J; junction bases unmatched: 5. The CDR3 bases are TGTGCCAGCAGCTTCCAGCGGGGAATGAACACCGGGGAGCTGTTTTTT. Translation: CASSFQRGMNTGELFF.

This clone was counted a single time. The chain carries TRBV10-3 and TRBJ1-1; a weak D match, TRBD1 (5 bases). Trimming pared 6 bases from V and 11 bases from J, leaving 13 bases between. The CDR3 totals 11 residues. The germline V gene encodes CDR1 ENHRY and CDR2 SYGVKD. CDR3 sequence (DNA): TGTGCCATCAGCAGGGAGGGGAGGGCTTTCTTT. Protein product: CAISREGRAFF.

The chain couples TRBV5-1 to TRBJ2-5; unclear D gene. The CDR3 length is 13 residues. Trimming removed 4 bases from V and 4 bases from J, with 11 bases in between. The germline gives CDR1 SGHRS, CDR2 YFSETQ. The CDR3 nucleotides read TGCGCCAGCAGCCTAACCCCCCCAGAGACCCAGTACTTC. Translated, it gives CASSLTPPETQYF. Using reference TRBV5-1 and TRBJ2-5 for the parts outside the CDR3, the full variable domain is KAGVTQTPRYLIKTRGQQVTLSCSPISGHRSVSWYQQTPGQGLQFLFEYFSETQRNKGNFPGRFSGRQFSNSRSEMNVSTLELGDSALYLCASSLTPPETQYFGPGTRLLVL.

The V call is TRBV5-1, the J call TRBJ2-5; perhaps TRBD1 as D (6 bases). CDR3 length: 13 residues. V was trimmed by 4 bases and J by 2 bases, leaving 9 bases between them. Germline CDR1 SGHRS, CDR2 YFSETQ. The CDR3 reads CASSGQGQETQYF. Written as DNA, the CDR3 is TGCGCCAGCAGCGGGCAGGGGCAAGAGACCCAGTACTTC.

This clone qualifies as medium-sized. The J gene is TRBJ2-1, the V gene TRBV11-3, with D possibly matching TRBD2 (5 bases). Germline V gene lookup returns CDR1 SGHNT and CDR2 YENEEA. V was clipped by 7 bases and J by 13 bases, with 20 bases between them. The CDR3 loop spans 13 amino acids. CDR3: CASNIPGLSGQFF. CDR3 DNA: TGTGCCAGCAACATCCCGGGATTAAGTGGCCAGTTCTTC.

The chain recombines TRBV11-3 with TRBJ1-1; no reliable D call. Deletions cut 3 bases from V and 3 bases from J, with 8 bases between. Germline V gene lookup returns CDR1 SGHNT and CDR2 YENEEA. CDR3 length: 13 residues. CDR3 in amino acids: CASSFGTDTEAFF. CDR3 coding DNA: TGTGCCAGCAGCTTCGGCACAGACACTGAAGCTTTCTTT.

This clone occurred once. V usage is TRBV11-2 and J usage is TRBJ2-7, with TRBD2 matching over 10 bases. CDR1 SGHAT and CDR2 FQNNGV come from the germline V gene. The CDR3 totals 15 residues. With 5 bases clipped from V and 4 bases from J, the junction kept 8 bases outside the gene matches. The chain's CDR3 is CASSEGLAQWYEQYF. The CDR3 DNA reads TGTGCCAGCAGCGAGGGACTAGCGCAGTGGTACGAGCAGTACTTC.

The chain employs TRBV12-3 or TRBV12-4 and TRBJ2-7; D possibly corresponds to TRBD1 (5 bases). CDR3 size: 13 residues. V was clipped by 6 bases and J by 3 bases, with 12 bases between them. As DNA, the CDR3 is TGTGCCAGCAGGCAGGGATCCCTCTACGAGCAGTACTTC. This sequence encodes CASRQGSLYEQYF.

This chain links TRBV29-1 with TRBJ1-1, with D possibly TRBD1 on 6 matching bases. Deletions cut 1 base from V and 2 bases from J, with 14 bases between. This CDR3 comprises 15 residues. Germline assignment: CDR1 SQVTM and CDR2 ANQGSEA. The CDR3 region is CSVEGIQGRNTEAFF. The CDR3 region has the DNA TGCAGCGTTGAAGGTATACAGGGTCGCAACACTGAAGCTTTCTTT.

The rearrangement joins TRBV5-1 to TRBJ2-2, with TRBD1 matching 7 bases. Germline trimming cut 4 bases from V and 1 base from J; bases unmatched to any gene: 4. Germline lookup yields CDR1 SGHRS and CDR2 YFSETQ. CDR3 length equals 15 residues. CDR3 sequence (DNA): TGCGCCAGCAGCCGATGGACAGGGAACACCGGGGAGCTGTTTTTT. Protein: CASSRWTGNTGELFF.

This chain joins TRBV5-1 and TRBJ1-2; D gene unclear. The CDR3 loop spans 15 amino acids. Deletions cut 5 bases from V and 4 bases from J, with 18 bases between. Per germline, CDR1 SGHRS and CDR2 YFSETQ. CDR3 sequence (DNA): TGCGCCAGCAGGGTCCACGAGGGATTGCCCTATGGCTACACCTTC. Residues: CASRVHEGLPYGYTF.

The count of this clone is one. V usage is TRBV30 and J usage is TRBJ1-1; 12 bases agree with TRBD1. The germline V gene has CDR1 GTSNPN and CDR2 SVGIG (reference sequence). Trimming took 4 bases from V and 5 from J; bases not matched to a gene: 11. This CDR3 has 16 amino acids. The CDR3 sequence: CAWKVGTGGVRTEAFF. CDR3 DNA sequence: TGTGCCTGGAAGGTGGGGACAGGGGGCGTTCGGACTGAAGCTTTCTTT.

This clone was seen only once. The J gene is TRBJ1-2, the V gene TRBV29-1; D possibly corresponds to TRBD1 (5 bases). Germline V gene lookup returns CDR1 SQVTM and CDR2 ANQGSEA. The CDR3 totals 13 residues. The ends were cut back, 5 bases at V and 2 bases at J, with 12 bases in the middle. This CDR3 is CSVQRGLNYGYTF. The DNA of the CDR3 is TGCAGCGTTCAGCGGGGACTCAACTATGGCTACACCTTC.

This sequence joins TRBV9 and TRBJ1-2, with 10 bases identical to TRBD1. Germline CDR1 SGDLS, CDR2 YYNGEE. Losses at the gene ends were 7 bases for V and 7 bases for J; bases not matched to a gene: 7. The CDR3 covers 13 residues. Here the CDR3 DNA reads TGTGCCAGCCTTCGGACAGGGGGAAGTGGCTACACCTTC. Its translation is CASLRTGGSGYTF. Variable domain in full (rest from reference TRBV9 and TRBJ1-2): DSGVTQTPKHLITATGQRVTLRCSPRSGDLSVYWYQQSLDQGLQFLIQYYNGEERAKGNILERFSAQQFPDLHSELNLSSLELGDSALYFCASLRTGGSGYTFGSGTRLTVV.

The genes are TRBV5-5 and TRBJ2-7, with 10 bases lining up with TRBD2. V was pared by 0 bases and J by 6 bases, with 3 bases of the junction left unmatched. The CDR3 loop spans 14 amino acids. Germline-derived CDR1 and CDR2 are SGHKS and YYEKEE (reference sequence). The CDR3 coding sequence is TGTGCCAGCAGCTTGGAGACTAGCGGGTCCGAGCAGTACTTC. It is translated as CASSLETSGSEQYF.

This clone appeared once. Here the CDR3 reads CASSPVLYEQYF. CDR3 bases: TGTGCCAGCAGTCCGGTCCTCTACGAGCAGTACTTC. This rearrangement joins TRBV28 to TRBJ2-7, with D unresolved. The CDR3 is made up of 12 amino acids. Per the germline V gene, CDR1 is MDHEN and CDR2 is SYDVKM. The V end lost 5 bases, the J end lost 3 bases, and 8 bases lay between the germline ends.

The V gene is TRBV7-9, the J gene TRBJ2-5; the match to TRBD2 covers 14 bases. Germline V lookup: CDR1 SEHNR, CDR2 FQNEAQ (reference sequence). Trimming cost V 5 bases and J 0 bases; bases outside gene matches: 5. The CDR3 is 17 residues long. The CDR3 DNA is TGTGCCAGCAGCGCGCGACTAGCGGGGGGGTACCAAGAGACCCAGTACTTC. Amino acid sequence: CASSARLAGGYQETQYF.